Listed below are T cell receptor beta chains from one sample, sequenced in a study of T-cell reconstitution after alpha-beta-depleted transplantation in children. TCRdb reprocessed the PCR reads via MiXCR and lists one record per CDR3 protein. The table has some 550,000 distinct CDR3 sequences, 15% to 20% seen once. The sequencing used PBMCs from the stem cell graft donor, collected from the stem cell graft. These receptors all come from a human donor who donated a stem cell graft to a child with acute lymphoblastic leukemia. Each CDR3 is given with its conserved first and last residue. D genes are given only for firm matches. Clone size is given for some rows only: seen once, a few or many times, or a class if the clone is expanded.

CDR3nt: TGCGCCAGCAGTCACCGGACACCATCCTCTGGAAACACCATATATTTT
CDR3aa: CASSHRTPSSGNTIYF
v_gene: TRBV5-1
abundance: -
j_gene: TRBJ1-3
d_gene: -

CDR3nt: TGCGCCAGCAGCCAAGTCCAGGGGTTAACAGATACGCAGTATTTT
CDR3aa: CASSQVQGLTDTQYF
v_gene: TRBV4-1
abundance: many
j_gene: TRBJ2-3
d_gene: -

CDR3nt: TGTGCCAGCAGTGATCTCAACACTAGCGGGACCGGCCCATACAATGAGCAGTTCTTC
CDR3aa: CASSDLNTSGTGPYNEQFF
v_gene: TRBV25-1
abundance: few
j_gene: TRBJ2-1
d_gene: TRBD2

CDR3nt: TGCAGCGTTGGGGACAGCTATGGCTACACCTTC
CDR3aa: CSVGDSYGYTF
v_gene: TRBV29-1
abundance: few
j_gene: TRBJ1-2
d_gene: TRBD1

CDR3nt: TGCAGCGTTGAAGAGGGGGGGTCAGATACGCAGTATTTT
CDR3aa: CSVEEGGSDTQYF
v_gene: TRBV29-1
abundance: -
j_gene: TRBJ2-3
d_gene: TRBD2

CDR3nt: TGCGCCAGCAGCTTGGAGGGGGGTAACTATGGCTACACCTTC
CDR3aa: CASSLEGGNYGYTF
v_gene: TRBV5-1
abundance: few
j_gene: TRBJ1-2
d_gene: -

CDR3nt: TGCGCCAGCAGCTCGGACAGGGCTCCTGTGTATGGCTACACCTTC
CDR3aa: CASSSDRAPVYGYTF
v_gene: TRBV5-1
abundance: -
j_gene: TRBJ1-2
d_gene: TRBD1

CDR3nt: TGTGCCAGCAGCGGGTCAGGGGAGGTTTATAATTCACCCCTCCACTTT
CDR3aa: CASSGSGEVYNSPLHF
v_gene: TRBV9
abundance: -
j_gene: TRBJ1-6
d_gene: -

CDR3nt: TGCGCCAGCAGCCAAGTACAGGGAGCCTCTGGAAACACCATATATTTT
CDR3aa: CASSQVQGASGNTIYF
v_gene: TRBV4-1
abundance: -
j_gene: TRBJ1-3
d_gene: -

CDR3nt: TGTGCCAGCAGCTTAACAGGGGAAAGGAACGAGCAGTACTTC
CDR3aa: CASSLTGERNEQYF
v_gene: TRBV7-9
abundance: -
j_gene: TRBJ2-7
d_gene: TRBD1

CDR3nt: TGTGCCAGCAGTTCTGACAGGGTTTATTTCTACGAGCAGTACTTC
CDR3aa: CASSSDRVYFYEQYF
v_gene: TRBV28
abundance: -
j_gene: TRBJ2-7
d_gene: TRBD1

CDR3nt: TGTGCCAGCAGCTTATCCTTGGGACTAGTGAACGAGCAGTACTTC
CDR3aa: CASSLSLGLVNEQYF
v_gene: TRBV11-2
abundance: -
j_gene: TRBJ2-7
d_gene: TRBD2

CDR3nt: TGCAGTGCTAGGGAGGCAGGGGATATCGGCCTATATGGCTACACCTTC
CDR3aa: CSAREAGDIGLYGYTF
v_gene: TRBV20-1
abundance: few
j_gene: TRBJ1-2
d_gene: -

CDR3nt: TGTGCCAGCAGTGACAGGGGTTCACCCCTCCACTTT
CDR3aa: CASSDRGSPLHF
v_gene: TRBV12-3/TRBV12-4
abundance: -
j_gene: TRBJ1-6
d_gene: TRBD1